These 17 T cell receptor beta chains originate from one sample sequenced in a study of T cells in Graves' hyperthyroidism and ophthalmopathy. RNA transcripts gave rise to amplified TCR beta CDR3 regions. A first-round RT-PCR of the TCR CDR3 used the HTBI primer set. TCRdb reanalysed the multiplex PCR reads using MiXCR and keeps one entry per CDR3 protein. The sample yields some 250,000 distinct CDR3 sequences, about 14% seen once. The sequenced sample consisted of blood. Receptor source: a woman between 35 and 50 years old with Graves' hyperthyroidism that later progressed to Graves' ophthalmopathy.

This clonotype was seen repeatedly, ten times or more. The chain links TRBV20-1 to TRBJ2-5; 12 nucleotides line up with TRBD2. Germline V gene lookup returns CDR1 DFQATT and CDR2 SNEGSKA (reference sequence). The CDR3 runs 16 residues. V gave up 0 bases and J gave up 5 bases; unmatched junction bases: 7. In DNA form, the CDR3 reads TGCAGTGCTAGAGATCGGCTAGCGGGAGGGGAGGAGACCCAGTACTTC. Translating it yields CSARDRLAGGEETQYF.

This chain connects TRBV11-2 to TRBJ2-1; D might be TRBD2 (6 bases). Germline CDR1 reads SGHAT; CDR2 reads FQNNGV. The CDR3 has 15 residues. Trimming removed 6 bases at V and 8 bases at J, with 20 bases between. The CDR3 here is CASSELETRVDEQFF. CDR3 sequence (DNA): TGTGCCAGCAGTGAATTAGAGACTAGAGTCGATGAGCAGTTCTTC.

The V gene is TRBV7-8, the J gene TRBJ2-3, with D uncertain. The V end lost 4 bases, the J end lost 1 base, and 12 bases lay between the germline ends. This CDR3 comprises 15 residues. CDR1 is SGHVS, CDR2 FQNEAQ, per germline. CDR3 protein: CASSSTRLGTDTQYF. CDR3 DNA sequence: TGTGCCAGCAGCTCGACACGTCTCGGCACAGATACGCAGTATTTT.

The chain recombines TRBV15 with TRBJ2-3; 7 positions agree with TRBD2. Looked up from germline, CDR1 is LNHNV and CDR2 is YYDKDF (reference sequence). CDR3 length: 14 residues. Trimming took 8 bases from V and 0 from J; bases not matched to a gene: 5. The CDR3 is CATREETSTDTQYF. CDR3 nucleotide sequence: TGTGCCACCCGGGAGGAGACTAGCACAGATACGCAGTATTTT.

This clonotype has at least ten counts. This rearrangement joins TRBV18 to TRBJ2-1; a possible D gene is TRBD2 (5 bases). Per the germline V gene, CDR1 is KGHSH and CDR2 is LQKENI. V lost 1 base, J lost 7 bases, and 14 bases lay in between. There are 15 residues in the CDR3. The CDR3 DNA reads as TGTGCCAGCTCACCACAGACGGGATCGCGGAATGAGCAGTTCTTC. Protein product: CASSPQTGSRNEQFF.

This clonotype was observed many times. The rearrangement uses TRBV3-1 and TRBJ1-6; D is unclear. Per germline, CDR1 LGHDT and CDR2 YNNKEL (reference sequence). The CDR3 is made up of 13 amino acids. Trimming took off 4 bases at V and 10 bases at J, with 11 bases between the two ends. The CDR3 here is CASSLGRESPLHF. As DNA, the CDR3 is TGTGCCAGCAGCCTAGGACGCGAATCACCCCTCCACTTT.

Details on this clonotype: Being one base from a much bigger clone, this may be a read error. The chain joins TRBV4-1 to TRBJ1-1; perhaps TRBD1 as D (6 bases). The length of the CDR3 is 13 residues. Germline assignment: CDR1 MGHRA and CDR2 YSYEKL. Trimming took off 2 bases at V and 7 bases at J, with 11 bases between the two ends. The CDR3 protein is CASSQYTGYEAFF. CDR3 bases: TGCGCCAGCAGCCAATACACAGGGTATGAAGCTTTCTTT.

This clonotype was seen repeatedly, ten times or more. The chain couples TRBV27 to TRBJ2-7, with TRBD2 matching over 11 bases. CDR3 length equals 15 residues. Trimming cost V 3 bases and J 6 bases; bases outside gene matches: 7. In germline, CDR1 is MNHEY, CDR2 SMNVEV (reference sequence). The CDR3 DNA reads TGTGCCAGCAGTTTTGCGCTAGCGGGAGGAAGCGAGCAGTACTTC. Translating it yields CASSFALAGGSEQYF.

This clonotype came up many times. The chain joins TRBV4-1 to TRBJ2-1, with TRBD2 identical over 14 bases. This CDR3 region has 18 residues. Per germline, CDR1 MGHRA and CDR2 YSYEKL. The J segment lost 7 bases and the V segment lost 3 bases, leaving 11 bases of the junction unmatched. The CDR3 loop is CASSHPPTSGRAANEQFF. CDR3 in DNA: TGCGCCAGCAGCCACCCCCCGACTAGCGGGAGGGCGGCAAATGAGCAGTTCTTC.

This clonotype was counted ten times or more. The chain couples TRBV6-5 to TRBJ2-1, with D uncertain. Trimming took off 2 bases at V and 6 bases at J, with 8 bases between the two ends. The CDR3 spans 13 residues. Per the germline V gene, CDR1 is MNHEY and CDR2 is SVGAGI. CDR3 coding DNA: TGTGCCAGCAGTTACGGAGAATCCAATGAGCAGTTCTTC. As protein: CASSYGESNEQFF.

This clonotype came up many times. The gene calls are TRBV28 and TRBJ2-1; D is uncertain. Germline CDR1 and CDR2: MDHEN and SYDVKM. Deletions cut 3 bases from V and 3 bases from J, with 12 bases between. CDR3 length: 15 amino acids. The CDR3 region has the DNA TGTGCCAGCAGTTTTTGGCCGGGCGACTACAATGAGCAGTTCTTC. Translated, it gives CASSFWPGDYNEQFF. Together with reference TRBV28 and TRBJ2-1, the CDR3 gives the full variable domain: DVKVTQSSRYLVKRTGEKVFLECVQDMDHENMFWYRQDPGLGLRLIYFSYDVKMKEKGDIPEGYSVSREKKERFSLILESASTNQTSMYLCASSFWPGDYNEQFFGPGTRLTVL.

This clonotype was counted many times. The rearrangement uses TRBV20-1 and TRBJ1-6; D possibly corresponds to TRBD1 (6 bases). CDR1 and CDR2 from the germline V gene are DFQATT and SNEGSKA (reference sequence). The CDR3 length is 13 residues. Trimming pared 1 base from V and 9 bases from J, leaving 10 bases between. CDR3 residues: CSARGTARSPLHF. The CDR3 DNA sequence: TGCAGTGCTAGAGGGACAGCCCGTTCACCCCTCCACTTT.

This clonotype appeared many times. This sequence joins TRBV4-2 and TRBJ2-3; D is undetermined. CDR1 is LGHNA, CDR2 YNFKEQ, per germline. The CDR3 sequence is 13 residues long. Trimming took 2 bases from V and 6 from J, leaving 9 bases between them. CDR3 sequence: CASSQLPPDTQYF. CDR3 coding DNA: TGTGCCAGCAGCCAATTGCCCCCGGATACGCAGTATTTT.

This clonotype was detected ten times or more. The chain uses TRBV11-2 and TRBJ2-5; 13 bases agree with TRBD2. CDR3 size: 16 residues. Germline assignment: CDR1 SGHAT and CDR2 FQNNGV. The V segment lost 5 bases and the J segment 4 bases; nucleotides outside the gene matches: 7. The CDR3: CASSPGLAGRGETQYF. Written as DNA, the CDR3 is TGTGCCAGCAGCCCGGGACTAGCGGGGCGAGGAGAGACCCAGTACTTC.

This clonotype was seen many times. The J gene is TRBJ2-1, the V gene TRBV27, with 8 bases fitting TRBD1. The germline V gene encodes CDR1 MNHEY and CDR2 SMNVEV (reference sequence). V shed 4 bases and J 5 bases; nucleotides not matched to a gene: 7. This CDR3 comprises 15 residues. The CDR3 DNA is TGTGCCAGCAGTTCCATGGGACAGGCTGACAATGAGCAGTTCTTC. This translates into CASSSMGQADNEQFF.

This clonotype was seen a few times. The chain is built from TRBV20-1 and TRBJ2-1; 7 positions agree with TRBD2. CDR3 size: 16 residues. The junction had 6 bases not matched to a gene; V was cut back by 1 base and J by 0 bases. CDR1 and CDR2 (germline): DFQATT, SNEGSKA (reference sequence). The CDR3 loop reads CSARGDGGSSYNEQFF. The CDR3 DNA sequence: TGCAGTGCTAGAGGGGATGGCGGGAGCTCCTACAATGAGCAGTTCTTC.

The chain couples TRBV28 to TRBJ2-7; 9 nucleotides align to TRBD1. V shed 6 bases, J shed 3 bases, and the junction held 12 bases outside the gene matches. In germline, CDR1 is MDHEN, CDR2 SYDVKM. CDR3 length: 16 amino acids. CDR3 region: CASRSPFATGGYEQYF. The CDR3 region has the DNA TGTGCCAGCAGATCTCCTTTTGCGACAGGGGGCTACGAGCAGTACTTC.